Included here is one T cell receptor (beta chain) sequence, with context. This specimen belongs to a study of blood T cell repertoires in COVID-19. Study details: Italy, Spain and the United States were the sources of the convalescent and acute COVID-19 samples.

The CDR3 is 14 amino acids. Germline CDR1 reads MNHEY; CDR2 reads SVGAGI. The V and J ends lost 6 bases and 8 bases, in that order; junction bases with no gene match: 10. Libraries were prepared by immunoSEQ multiplex PCR; TCRdb keeps only in-frame clonotypes and omits some of them. The sample holds under 300,000 clones, 80% to 85% seen once. This clonotype was sampled from a woman in her 40s who had recovered from COVID-19. V is TRBV6-5 and J is TRBJ1-1, with TRBD1 matching over 9 bases. Material: peripheral blood. DNA for the CDR3: TGTGCCAGCAGCAGGGACAGGGCACGCTCGGAAGCTTTCTTT. Translation: CASSRDRARSEAFF.